This T cell receptor beta chain was recovered during a study of blood T cell repertoires in COVID-19. Across the whole study: The United States, Italy and Spain were the sources of the acute and convalescent COVID-19 samples. PBMCs, B-cell-depleted T cells, or T cells provided the cDNA or gDNA that made up the material.

This table comes from immunoSEQ multiplex PCR, and its TCRdb copy is limited to in-frame clones, with some not included. This table has 100,000 to 150,000 clones, roughly nine tenths appearing once. Sequenced sample: peripheral blood. The source is a man aged 55 to 69 with COVID-19, enrolled during active disease.

Here the CDR3 reads CSVQGPDSYEQYF. CDR3 in DNA: TGCAGCGTGCAGGGCCCAGACTCCTACGAGCAGTACTTC. The rearrangement joins TRBV29-1 to TRBJ2-7; D is perhaps TRBD1 (5 bases). Trimming cost V 6 bases and J 0 bases, with 12 bases left between them. The length of the CDR3 is 13 residues. Germline-derived CDR1 and CDR2 are SQVTM and ANQGSEA.